This T cell receptor (beta chain) was observed in a study of beta chain features in type 1 diabetes. Looking at the study overall: All of the samples together had 107,917,701 sorted cells examined.

Study-wide points: Reduced insertions and increased deletions marked VDJ junctions in type 1 diabetes patients. Moderately but significantly shorter TCRB CDR3s were found in Type 1 diabetes patients in all four CD4+ subsets.

The germline V gene encodes CDR1 MDHEN and CDR2 SYDVKM. With 5 bases removed from V and 4 bases from J, the gap between germline ends came to 12 bases. The CDR3 runs to 15 residues. Investigators reverse transcribed all isolated RNA, so they sequenced expressed TCRB transcripts. The protocol was immunoSEQ multiplex PCR, while the TCRdb copy is restricted to in-frame clones and leaves out a portion. The sample consists of 250,000 to 350,000 clones, 14% of them appearing once. Details on this clone: The antigen remains unidentified.

Stem cell-like memory, regulatory, central memory and naive CD4+ cells were sorted via CD45RO/CCR7/CD25/CD127/CD95/CD27. The chain couples TRBV28 to TRBJ2-6; tentative D call: TRBD1 (6 bases). This TCR was recovered from a young man with type 1 diabetes. Material: naive CD4+ T cells from blood. This CDR3 reads CASSTTGTGANVLTF. DNA for the CDR3: TGTGCCAGCAGTACCACAGGGACCGGGGCCAACGTCCTGACTTTC.